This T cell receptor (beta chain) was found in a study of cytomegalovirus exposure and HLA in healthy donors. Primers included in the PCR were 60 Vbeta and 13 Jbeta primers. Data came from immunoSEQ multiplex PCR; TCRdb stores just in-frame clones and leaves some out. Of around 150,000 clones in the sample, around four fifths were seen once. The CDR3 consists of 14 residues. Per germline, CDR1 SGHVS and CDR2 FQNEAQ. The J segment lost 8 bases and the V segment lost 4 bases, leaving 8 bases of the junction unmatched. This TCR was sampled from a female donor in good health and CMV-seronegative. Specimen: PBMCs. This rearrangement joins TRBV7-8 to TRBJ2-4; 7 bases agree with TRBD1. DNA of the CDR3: TGTGCCAGCAGCTCGGACAGGCCCTCGGACATTCAGTACTTC. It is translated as CASSSDRPSDIQYF.